The sequence of this TCR beta chain was determined in a study of T-cell reconstitution after alpha-beta-depleted transplantation in children. CDR3 length: 15 residues. CDR1 SGHTA and CDR2 FQGNSA come from the germline V gene. The germline V and J ends were trimmed by 5 bases and 7 bases, with 18 bases remaining between them. Unique molecular identifiers were built into the TCRbeta library. Each CDR3 protein is one row after TCRdb ran MiXCR on the PCR reads. The repertoire holds about 260,000 distinct CDR3 sequences, with approximately 10% as singletons. Regarding the study as a whole: Several hundred graft clones that had expanded were reportedly the source of alpha-beta T cells about two months after transplant.

This clonotype came up many times. Its target is unknown. The chain is built from TRBV7-2 and TRBJ2-1; D ambiguous. The TCR originated in a male patient between 2 and 10 years old who had a stem cell transplant for chronic granulomatous disease, so the T cells may come from the graft donor. The starting material was peripheral blood, obtained 180 days after TCRalphabeta/CD19-depleted stem cell transplant. DNA for the CDR3: TGTGCCAGCAGCGCCGGCGGACGGACCGGGAATGAGCAGTTCTTC. Translating gives CASSAGGRTGNEQFF.